The next 17 T cell receptor beta chains were all read from a single sample in a study of T cell repertoires in cytomegalovirus infection. Their antigens remain unidentified. TCRdb recomputed calls from the reads with MiXCR, one row per CDR3 protein. The profile shows approximately 1,000,000 distinct CDR3 sequences, roughly 31% of them singletons. This sample comprised cultured CD8+ T cells from PBMCs, obtained from culture after CMV antigen stimulation. The source of these receptors is a human donor in good health (CMV status not recorded). Some clones in this sample may be carry-over from other donors' samples.

In its sample, this clonotype was seen many times. The genes are TRBV7-2 and TRBJ2-7, with a tentative D call TRBD1 (7 bases). This CDR3 contains 17 residues. Per the germline V gene, CDR1 is SGHTA and CDR2 is FQGNSA. V was clipped by 2 bases and J by 4 bases, with 21 bases between them. CDR3 nucleotide sequence: TGTGCCAGCAGCTTATGGAGGGGGCGGTCCCGAGTTTACGAGCAGTACGTC. The encoded protein is CASSLWRGRSRVYEQYV.

This clonotype came up a few times. Written as DNA, the CDR3 is TGTGCCAGCAGTTTGGCGGGGGGAGGCCGAGCTTTCTTT. It codes for CASSLAGGGRAFF. The chain uses TRBV27 and TRBJ1-1, with D possibly being TRBD1 (5 bases). Trimming took off 3 bases at V and 10 bases at J, with 15 bases between the two ends. Germline CDR1 MNHEY, CDR2 SMNVEV (reference sequence). The CDR3 is made up of 13 amino acids.

This clonotype was counted once. The V gene is TRBV4-2, the J gene TRBJ2-7; TRBD2 matches 8 bases. CDR1 is LGHNA, CDR2 YNFKEQ, per germline. J lost 5 bases, V lost 0 bases, and 12 bases had no gene match. CDR3 length: 17 amino acids. Here the CDR3 reads CASSQDVSGGLKDEQYF. DNA for the CDR3: TGTGCCAGCAGCCAAGATGTAAGCGGGGGCCTCAAGGACGAGCAGTACTTC.

In its sample, this clonotype was seen many times. J is TRBJ2-1 and V is TRBV7-2, with D perhaps TRBD2 (5 bases). The CDR3 runs 15 residues. The V gene lost 4 bases and the J gene lost 0 bases, with 10 bases spanning the gap. Germline V gene data show CDR1 as SGHTA and CDR2 as FQGNSA. As DNA, the CDR3 is TGTGCCAGCAGCTCCGGACTCGCCTCCTACAATGAGCAGTTCTTC. Its translation is CASSSGLASYNEQFF.

The sample holds a few counts of this clonotype. J is TRBJ2-4 and V is TRBV7-6; 7 bases align to TRBD1. Trimming at V came to 5 bases and at J to 8 bases, leaving 12 bases not matched to a gene. CDR3 size: 15 residues. Germline loops: CDR1 SGHVS, CDR2 FNYEAQ. Here the CDR3 reads CASSPYRGIEDIQYF. The CDR3 bases are TGTGCCAGCAGCCCGTACAGGGGAATCGAGGACATTCAGTACTTC.

This clonotype has a count of ten or more. The genes are TRBV7-9 and TRBJ2-7; tentatively, D is TRBD1 (6 bases). The germline CDR1 and CDR2 sequences are SEHNR and FQNEAQ (reference sequence). V was cut by 4 bases and J by 2 bases, with 15 bases left in between. This CDR3 is built from 15 residues. CDR3 amino acids: CASSYSLTGTYEQYF. CDR3 bases: TGTGCCAGCAGCTATTCCTTGACAGGAACCTACGAGCAGTACTTC. Looking up the rest from reference TRBV7-9 and TRBJ2-7 gives the full variable domain: DTGVSQNPRHKITKRGQNVTFRCDPISEHNRLYWYRQTLGQGPEFLTYFQNEAQLEKSRLLSDRFSAERPKGSFSTLEIQRTEQGDSAMYLCASSYSLTGTYEQYFGPGTRLTVT.

This clonotype occurred a few times. The chain joins TRBV6-5 to TRBJ2-3; D is perhaps TRBD1 (5 bases). Between the trimmed V and J ends, which lost 4 bases and 6 bases, there was a span of 20 bases. CDR3 length: 16 amino acids. Germline V gene lookup returns CDR1 MNHEY and CDR2 SVGAGI. The CDR3 region is CASSLDRFIDTDTQYF. DNA for the CDR3: TGTGCCAGCAGTTTAGACAGATTCATCGACACGGATACGCAGTATTTT.

The chain uses TRBV2 and TRBJ2-7, with D possibly being TRBD1 (6 bases). The V and J ends lost 7 bases and 7 bases respectively, with 17 bases between them. The CDR3 has 13 residues. Germline values: CDR1 SNHLY, CDR2 FYNNEI. The CDR3 region is CASTPLPRGEQYF. The CDR3 region has the DNA TGTGCCAGCACTCCTCTTCCTAGGGGGGAGCAGTACTTC.

This clonotype was counted a few times. Here the CDR3 DNA reads TGTGCCAGCCTTGGCAGCGGGGGTTTAGAGACCCAGTACTTC. Translating gives CASLGSGGLETQYF. The chain is built from TRBV6-5 and TRBJ2-5, with 8 nucleotides matching TRBD2. The CDR3 has 14 amino acids. V lost 8 bases and J lost 4; bases outside the gene matches: 9. Germline V lookup: CDR1 MNHEY, CDR2 SVGAGI.

V is TRBV19 and J is TRBJ2-1; 11 nucleotides line up with TRBD2. Trimming at V came to 9 bases and at J to 3 bases, leaving 4 bases not matched to a gene. Germline V gene lookup returns CDR1 LNHDA and CDR2 SQIVND (reference sequence). CDR3 length equals 14 residues. CDR3 DNA: TGTGCCAGCAAGACTAGCGGGGACTACAATGAGCAGTTCTTC. Encoded protein: CASKTSGDYNEQFF.

This clonotype appeared a few times. The rearrangement joins TRBV12-3 or TRBV12-4 to TRBJ1-4; TRBD1 agrees at 7 bases. The CDR3 consists of 15 residues. J gave up 5 bases and V 4 bases, and 7 bases lay outside the gene matches. CDR3 bases: TGTGCCAGCAGTTCCCGGACAGGCGAAAATGAAAAACTGTTTTTT. It codes for CASSSRTGENEKLFF.

The chain combines TRBV2 with TRBJ2-2; 8 positions agree with TRBD1. Germline loops: CDR1 SNHLY, CDR2 FYNNEI. The CDR3 runs 15 residues. The V segment lost 2 bases and the J segment 5 bases; nucleotides outside the gene matches: 4. The chain's CDR3 is CASSETRGLTGELFF. The CDR3 bases are TGTGCCAGCAGTGAAACCAGGGGGCTTACCGGGGAGCTGTTTTTT.

This clonotype was detected ten times or more. The chain couples TRBV7-2 to TRBJ2-7; no firm D call. The germline V gene has CDR1 SGHTA and CDR2 FQGNSA. V was trimmed by 5 bases and J by 3 bases, leaving 14 bases between them. The length of the CDR3 is 14 residues. The CDR3 reads CASSLSGPNYEQYF. CDR3 nucleotides: TGTGCCAGCAGCCTCTCCGGGCCGAACTACGAGCAGTACTTC.

The V and J genes are TRBV6-2 or TRBV6-3 and TRBJ2-7; D is ambiguous. V dropped 7 bases and J dropped 1 base, with 11 bases sitting between them. Germline assignment: CDR1 MNHEY and CDR2 SVGEGT. The CDR3 contains 13 residues. CDR3 protein: CASNLQISYEQYF. DNA for the CDR3: TGTGCCAGCAACCTACAGATATCCTACGAGCAGTACTTC.

This clonotype was seen a few times. The chain recombines TRBV10-3 with TRBJ2-2, with 10 bases lining up with TRBD1. Germline V gene lookup returns CDR1 ENHRY and CDR2 SYGVKD. The CDR3 extends over 13 amino acids. V lost 8 bases to trimming and J lost 6 bases; unmatched junction nucleotides: 3. The CDR3 region has the DNA TGTGCCATCCCAGGGACAGGGGCCGGGGAGCTGTTTTTT. This translates into CAIPGTGAGELFF.

In its sample, this clonotype was seen many times. This chain uses TRBV19 with TRBJ1-5; maybe TRBD1 (5 bases). CDR1 LNHDA and CDR2 SQIVND come from the germline V gene (reference sequence). Trimming left V 0 bases short and J 7 bases short, with 10 bases between. The CDR3 has 14 residues. In nucleotides, the CDR3 is TGTGCCAGTAGTATAGACAGGGCTCTCCAGCCCCAGCATTTT. Protein product: CASSIDRALQPQHF.

J is TRBJ2-1 and V is TRBV6-1, with TRBD2 matching 8 bases. Germline V gene sequence: CDR1 MNHNS, CDR2 SASEGT. The CDR3 has 16 amino acids. V shed 6 bases, J shed 2 bases, and the junction held 9 bases outside the gene matches. The CDR3 nucleotides are TGTGCCAGCAGCCGGAGGCGGGGGGTCCCCTACAATGAGCAGTTCTTC. It is translated as CASSRRRGVPYNEQFF.